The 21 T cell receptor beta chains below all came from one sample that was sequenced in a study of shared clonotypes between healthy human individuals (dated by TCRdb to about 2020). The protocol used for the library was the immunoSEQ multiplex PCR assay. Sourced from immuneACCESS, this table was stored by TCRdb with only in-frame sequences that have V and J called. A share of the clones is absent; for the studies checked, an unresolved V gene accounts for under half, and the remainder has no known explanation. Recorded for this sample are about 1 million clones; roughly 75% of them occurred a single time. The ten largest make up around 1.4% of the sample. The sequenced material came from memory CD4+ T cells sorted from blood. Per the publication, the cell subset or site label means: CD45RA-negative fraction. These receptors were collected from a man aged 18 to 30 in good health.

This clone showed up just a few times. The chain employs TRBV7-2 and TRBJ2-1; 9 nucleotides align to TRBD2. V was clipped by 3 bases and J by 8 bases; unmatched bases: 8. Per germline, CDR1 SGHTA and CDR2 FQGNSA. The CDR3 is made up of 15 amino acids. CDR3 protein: CASSFLAGDKYEQFF. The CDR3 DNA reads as TGTGCCAGCAGCTTCTTAGCGGGAGACAAATATGAGCAGTTCTTC.

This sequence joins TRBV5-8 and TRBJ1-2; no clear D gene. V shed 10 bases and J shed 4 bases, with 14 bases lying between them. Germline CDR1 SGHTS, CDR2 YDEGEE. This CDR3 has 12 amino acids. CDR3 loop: CAVPAGRYGYTF. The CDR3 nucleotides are TGTGCCGTCCCAGCAGGCCGCTATGGCTACACCTTC.

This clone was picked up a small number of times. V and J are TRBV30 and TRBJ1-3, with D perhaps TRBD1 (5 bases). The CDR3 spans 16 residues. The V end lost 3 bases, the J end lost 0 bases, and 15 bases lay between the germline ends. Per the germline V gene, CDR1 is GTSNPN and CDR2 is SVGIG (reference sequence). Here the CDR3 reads CAWSGGTLGSGNTIYF. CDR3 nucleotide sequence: TGTGCCTGGAGCGGGGGAACATTGGGCTCTGGAAACACCATATATTTT.

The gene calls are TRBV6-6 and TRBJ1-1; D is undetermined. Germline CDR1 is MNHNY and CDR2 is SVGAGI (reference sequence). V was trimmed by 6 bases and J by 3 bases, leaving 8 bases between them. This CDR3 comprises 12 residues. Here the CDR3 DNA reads TGTGCCAGCAGGGGTGCGGACACTGAAGCTTTCTTT. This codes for CASRGADTEAFF.

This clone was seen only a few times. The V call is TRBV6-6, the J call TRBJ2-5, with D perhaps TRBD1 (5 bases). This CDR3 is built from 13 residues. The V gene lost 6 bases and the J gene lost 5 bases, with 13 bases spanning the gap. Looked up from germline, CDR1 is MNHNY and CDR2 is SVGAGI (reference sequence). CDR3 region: CASSPPGWETQYF. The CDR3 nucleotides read TGTGCCAGCAGCCCCCCAGGGTGGGAGACCCAGTACTTC.

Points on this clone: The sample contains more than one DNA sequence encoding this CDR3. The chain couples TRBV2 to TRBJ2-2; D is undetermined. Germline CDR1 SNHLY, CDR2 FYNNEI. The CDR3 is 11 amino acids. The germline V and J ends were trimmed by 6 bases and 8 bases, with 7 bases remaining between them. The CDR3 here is CASSVRGELFF. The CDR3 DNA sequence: TGTGCCAGCAGCGTTAGGGGGGAGCTGTTTTTT.

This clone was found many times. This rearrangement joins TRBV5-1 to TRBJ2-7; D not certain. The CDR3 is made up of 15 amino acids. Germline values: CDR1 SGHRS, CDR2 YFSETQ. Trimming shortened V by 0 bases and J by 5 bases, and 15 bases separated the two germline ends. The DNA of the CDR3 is TGCGCCAGCAGCTTGGACTGGGCCGACAATCACGAGCAGTACTTC. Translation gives CASSLDWADNHEQYF.

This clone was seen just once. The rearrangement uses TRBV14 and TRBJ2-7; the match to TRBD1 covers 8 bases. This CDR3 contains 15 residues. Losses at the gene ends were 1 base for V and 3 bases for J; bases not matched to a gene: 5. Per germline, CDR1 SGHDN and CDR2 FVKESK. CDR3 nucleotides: TGTGCCAGCAGCCAAGTCGGGACAGGAGACTACGAGCAGTACTTC. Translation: CASSQVGTGDYEQYF.

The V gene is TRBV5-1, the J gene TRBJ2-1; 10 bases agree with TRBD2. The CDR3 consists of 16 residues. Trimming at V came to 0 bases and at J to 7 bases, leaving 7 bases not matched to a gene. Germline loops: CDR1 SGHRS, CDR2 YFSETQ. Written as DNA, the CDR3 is TGCGCCAGCAGCTTGGGGGCTAGCGGGAGAGGTAATGAGCAGTTCTTC. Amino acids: CASSLGASGRGNEQFF.

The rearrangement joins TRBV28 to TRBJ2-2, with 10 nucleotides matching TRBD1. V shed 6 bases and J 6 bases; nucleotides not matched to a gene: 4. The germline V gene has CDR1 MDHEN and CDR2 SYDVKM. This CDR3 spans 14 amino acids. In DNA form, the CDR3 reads TGTGCCAGCAGGGGACAGGGGAATGCCGGGGAGCTGTTTTTT. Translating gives CASRGQGNAGELFF.

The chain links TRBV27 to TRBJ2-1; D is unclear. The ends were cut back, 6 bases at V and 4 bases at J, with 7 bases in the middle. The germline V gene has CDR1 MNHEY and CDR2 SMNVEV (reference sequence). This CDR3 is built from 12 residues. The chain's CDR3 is CASSSLYNEQFF. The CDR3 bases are TGTGCCAGCAGCTCCCTATACAATGAGCAGTTCTTC.

The CDR3 here is CASSQGLARFSETQYF. DNA for the CDR3: TGTGCCAGCAGTCAAGGACTAGCTCGATTTTCAGAGACCCAGTACTTC. The chain carries TRBV6-1 and TRBJ2-5, with 8 positions matching TRBD2. From germline, CDR1 is MNHNS and CDR2 SASEGT. The CDR3 loop spans 16 amino acids. Germline trimming cut 5 bases from V and 4 bases from J; bases unmatched to any gene: 12.

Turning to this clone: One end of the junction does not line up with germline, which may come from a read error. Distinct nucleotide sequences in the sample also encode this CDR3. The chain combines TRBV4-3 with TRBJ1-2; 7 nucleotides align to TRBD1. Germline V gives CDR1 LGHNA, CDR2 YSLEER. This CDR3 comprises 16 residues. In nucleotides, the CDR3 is TGCGCCAGCAGCTCGGGTCGGCTCGGGACAGAGGATGGTTACACCTTC. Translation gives CASSSGRLGTEDGYTF.

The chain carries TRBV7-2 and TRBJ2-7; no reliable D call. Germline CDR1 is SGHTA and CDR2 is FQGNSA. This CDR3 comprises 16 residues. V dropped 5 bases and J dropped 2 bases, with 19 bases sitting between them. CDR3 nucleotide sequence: TGTGCCAGCAGCCCCCGGACGCCCCAACTCGCCTACGAGCAGTACTTC. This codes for CASSPRTPQLAYEQYF.

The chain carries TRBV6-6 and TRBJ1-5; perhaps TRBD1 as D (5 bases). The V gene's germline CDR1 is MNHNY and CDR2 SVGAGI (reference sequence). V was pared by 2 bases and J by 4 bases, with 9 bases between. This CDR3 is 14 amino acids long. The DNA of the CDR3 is TGTGCCAGCAGTTACCACAGGTTGAATCAGCCCCAGCATTTT. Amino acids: CASSYHRLNQPQHF.

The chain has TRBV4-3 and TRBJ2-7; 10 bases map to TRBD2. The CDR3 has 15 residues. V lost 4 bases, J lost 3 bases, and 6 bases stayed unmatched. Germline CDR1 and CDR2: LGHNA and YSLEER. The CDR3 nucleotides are TGCGCCAGCAGCCCAGGACTAGCGGACGACTACGAGCAGTACTTC. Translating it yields CASSPGLADDYEQYF.

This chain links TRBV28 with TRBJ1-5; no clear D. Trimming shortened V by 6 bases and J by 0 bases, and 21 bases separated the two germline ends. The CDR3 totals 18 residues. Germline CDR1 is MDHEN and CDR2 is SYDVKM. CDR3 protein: CASSPFGRWFDSNQPQHF. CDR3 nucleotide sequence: TGTGCCAGCAGCCCTTTCGGCCGATGGTTCGATAGCAATCAGCCCCAGCATTTT.

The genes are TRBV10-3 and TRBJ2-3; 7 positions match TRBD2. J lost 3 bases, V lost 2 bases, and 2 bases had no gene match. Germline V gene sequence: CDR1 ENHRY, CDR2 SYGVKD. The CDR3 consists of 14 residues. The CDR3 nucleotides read TGTGCCATCAGTGAGCGGGGGGATACAGATACGCAGTATTTT. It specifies CAISERGDTDTQYF.

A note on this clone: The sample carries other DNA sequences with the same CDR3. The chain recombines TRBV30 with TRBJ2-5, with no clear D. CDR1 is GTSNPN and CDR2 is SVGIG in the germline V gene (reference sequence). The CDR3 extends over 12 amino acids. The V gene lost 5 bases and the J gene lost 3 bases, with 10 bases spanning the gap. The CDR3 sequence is CAWGPGEETQYF. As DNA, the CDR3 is TGTGCCTGGGGTCCTGGGGAAGAGACCCAGTACTTC.

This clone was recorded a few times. CDR3 DNA sequence: TGTGCCAGCAGCTTAGGGGACAGAGGGGGTGGCTACACCTTC. It yields the protein CASSLGDRGGGYTF. The gene calls are TRBV7-6 and TRBJ1-2; TRBD1 aligns across 7 bases. The J segment lost 7 bases and the V segment lost 1 base, leaving 6 bases of the junction unmatched. Germline assignment: CDR1 SGHVS and CDR2 FNYEAQ. CDR3 length equals 14 residues.

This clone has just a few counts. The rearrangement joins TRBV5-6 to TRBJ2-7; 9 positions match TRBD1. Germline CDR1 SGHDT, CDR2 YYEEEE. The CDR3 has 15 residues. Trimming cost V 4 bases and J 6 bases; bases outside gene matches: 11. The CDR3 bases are TGTGCCAGCAGCACTCCCGGGACAGGGAGCGCCGAGCAGTACTTC. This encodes CASSTPGTGSAEQYF.